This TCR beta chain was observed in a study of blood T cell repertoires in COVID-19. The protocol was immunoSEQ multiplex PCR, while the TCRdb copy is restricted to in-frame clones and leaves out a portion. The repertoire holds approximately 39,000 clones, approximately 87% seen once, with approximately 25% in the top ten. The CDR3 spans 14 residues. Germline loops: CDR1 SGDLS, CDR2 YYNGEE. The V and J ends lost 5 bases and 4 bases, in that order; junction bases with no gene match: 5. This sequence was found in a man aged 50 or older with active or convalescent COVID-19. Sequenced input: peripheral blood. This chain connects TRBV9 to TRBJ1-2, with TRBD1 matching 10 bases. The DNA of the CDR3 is TGTGCCAGCAGTATGGGACAGGGGACCTATGGCTACACCTTC. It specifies CASSMGQGTYGYTF.